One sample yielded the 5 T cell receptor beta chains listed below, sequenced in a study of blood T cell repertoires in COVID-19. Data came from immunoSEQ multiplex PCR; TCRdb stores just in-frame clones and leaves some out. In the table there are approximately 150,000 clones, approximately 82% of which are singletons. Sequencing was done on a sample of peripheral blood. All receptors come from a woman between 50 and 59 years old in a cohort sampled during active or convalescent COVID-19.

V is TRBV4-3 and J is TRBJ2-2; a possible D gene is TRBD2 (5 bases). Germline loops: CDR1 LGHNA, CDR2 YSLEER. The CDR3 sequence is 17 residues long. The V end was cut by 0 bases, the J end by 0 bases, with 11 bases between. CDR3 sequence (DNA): TGCGCCAGCAGCCAAGAAACACGACTACCGAACACCGGGGAGCTGTTTTTT. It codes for CASSQETRLPNTGELFF.

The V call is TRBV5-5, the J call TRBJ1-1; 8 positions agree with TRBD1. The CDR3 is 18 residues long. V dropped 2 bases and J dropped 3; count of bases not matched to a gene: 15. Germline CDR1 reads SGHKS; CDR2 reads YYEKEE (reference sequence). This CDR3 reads CASSFSWRLDREYTEAFF. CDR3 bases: TGTGCCAGCAGCTTTTCCTGGAGGTTGGACAGGGAGTACACTGAAGCTTTCTTT.

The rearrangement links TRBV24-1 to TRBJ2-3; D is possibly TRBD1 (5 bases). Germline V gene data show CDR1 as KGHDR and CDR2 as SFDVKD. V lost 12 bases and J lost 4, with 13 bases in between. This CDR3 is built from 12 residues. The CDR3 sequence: CAAARDSDTQYF. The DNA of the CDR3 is TGTGCCGCGGCCAGGGATTCAGATACGCAGTATTTT.

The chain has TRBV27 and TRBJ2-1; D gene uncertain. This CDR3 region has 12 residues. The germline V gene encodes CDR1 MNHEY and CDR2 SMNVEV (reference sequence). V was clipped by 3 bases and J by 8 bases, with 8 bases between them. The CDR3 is CASSFSRDEQFF. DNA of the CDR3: TGTGCCAGCAGTTTCTCCCGGGATGAGCAGTTCTTC.

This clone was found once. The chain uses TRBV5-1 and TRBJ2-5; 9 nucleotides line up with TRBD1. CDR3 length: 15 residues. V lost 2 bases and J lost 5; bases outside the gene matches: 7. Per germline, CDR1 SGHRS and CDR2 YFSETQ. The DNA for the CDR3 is TGCGCCAGCAGCTTCGGACAGGGGCAGTGGGAGACCCAGTACTTC. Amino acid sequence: CASSFGQGQWETQYF.